The 5 T cell receptor beta chains below come from one sample, sequenced in a study of CD8+ T cells in alopecia areata. RNA was extracted and reverse transcribed into cDNA as the sequencing template. Sequencing was performed with immunoSEQ multiplex PCR; in TCRdb, only in-frame clones are kept and a portion is missing. Of some 130,000 clones listed, about 56% were seen once; the top ten hold 15% to 20%. Treatment meaning: oral pan-JAK inhibitor, 5-10 mg twice daily. The sample was CD8+ T cells sorted from blood, taken at week 4, from a patient treated with tofacitinib. The receptor set was obtained from a human donor with alopecia areata.

The CDR3 here is CASTPQGGGQPQHF. CDR3 in DNA: TGTGCCAGCACTCCTCAGGGGGGAGGTCAGCCCCAGCATTTT. This chain joins TRBV27 and TRBJ1-5; 7 positions match TRBD1. The V segment lost 7 bases and the J segment 6 bases; nucleotides outside the gene matches: 9. CDR3 length: 14 residues. Germline CDR1 reads MNHEY; CDR2 reads SMNVEV (reference sequence).

The chain carries TRBV29-1 and TRBJ2-7; D might be TRBD1 (5 bases). Germline assignment: CDR1 SQVTM and CDR2 ANQGSEA. The V and J ends lost 7 bases and 3 bases respectively, with 7 bases between them. CDR3 length: 10 amino acids. CDR3 region: CSAQGYEQYF. DNA of the CDR3: TGCAGCGCTCAGGGCTACGAGCAGTACTTC.

This clone was seen just once. The chain carries TRBV13 and TRBJ1-1; D call uncertain. CDR1 and CDR2 (germline): PRHDT, FYEKMQ (reference sequence). V shed 5 bases and J shed 2 bases, with 6 bases lying between them. This CDR3 region has 12 residues. The CDR3 bases are TGTGCCAGCAGCCCAAAAAACACTGAAGCTTTCTTT. Translating gives CASSPKNTEAFF.

The chain employs TRBV7-9 and TRBJ2-5; D might be TRBD2 (6 bases). This CDR3 has 14 residues. Looked up from germline, CDR1 is SEHNR and CDR2 is FQNEAQ (reference sequence). V was clipped by 3 bases and J by 5 bases, with 13 bases between them. CDR3 sequence (DNA): TGTGCCAGCAGCTTGACGGAGGCGGGGGAGACCCAGTACTTC. Translated: CASSLTEAGETQYF.

This clone was seen only a few times. J is TRBJ1-2 and V is TRBV29-1; possible D gene TRBD1, 6 bases. The V and J ends lost 5 bases and 0 bases respectively, with 16 bases between them. Germline loops: CDR1 SQVTM, CDR2 ANQGSEA. The CDR3 runs to 15 residues. The CDR3 coding sequence is TGCAGCGTTTCGACAGGTGCCCCAGCTAACTATGGCTACACCTTC. It translates to CSVSTGAPANYGYTF.